Each of the 26 T cell receptor beta chains below was sequenced from the same sample in a study of shared clonotypes between healthy human individuals (dated by TCRdb to 2020 to 2022). Library preparation was by the immunoSEQ multiplex PCR assay. This immuneACCESS table, as held by TCRdb, lists in-frame sequences with V and J called but not all clones. Of the missing ones, under half trace to an unresolved V gene in checked studies; the others have no known cause. This sample gives about 470,000 clones in total; roughly 83% of them show up just once. In total, the top ten clones hold around 13% of the sample. The sequencing input was PBMCs. Receptors originate from a woman aged 40 to 50 in good health. Some clones in this sample may be carry-over from other donors' samples.

The gene calls are TRBV7-2 and TRBJ2-7; D tentatively reads TRBD1 or TRBD2 (5 bases each). Per germline, CDR1 SGHTA and CDR2 FQGNSA. The CDR3 has 14 amino acids. Trimming left V 0 bases short and J 6 bases short, with 12 bases between. CDR3 protein: CASSLAGVLGEQYF. The CDR3 DNA follows: TGTGCCAGCAGCTTAGCGGGGGTGCTTGGCGAGCAGTACTTC.

The chain joins TRBV7-9 to TRBJ2-7; 10 bases fit TRBD2. The CDR3 extends over 14 amino acids. Trimming removed 5 bases from V and 4 bases from J; junction bases left unmatched: 5. The germline gives CDR1 SEHNR, CDR2 FQNEAQ (reference sequence). The CDR3 DNA reads as TGTGCCAGCAGCCCTAGCGGGAGTCCTTACGAGCAGTACTTC. Its protein product is CASSPSGSPYEQYF. The whole variable domain, filled in from reference TRBV7-9 and TRBJ2-7, reads DTGVSQNPRHKITKRGQNVTFRCDPISEHNRLYWYRQTLGQGPEFLTYFQNEAQLEKSRLLSDRFSAERPKGSFSTLEIQRTEQGDSAMYLCASSPSGSPYEQYFGPGTRLTVT.

This chain connects TRBV9 to TRBJ2-1; D is perhaps TRBD1 (6 bases). V was clipped by 0 bases and J by 4 bases, with 11 bases between them. Germline loops: CDR1 SGDLS, CDR2 YYNGEE. The CDR3 is 15 amino acids. The DNA for the CDR3 is TGTGCCAGCAGCGTAGCTGGACAGCTATACAATGAGCAGTTCTTC. It specifies CASSVAGQLYNEQFF.

The J gene is TRBJ2-7, the V gene TRBV7-2; 7 positions match TRBD2. Per germline, CDR1 SGHTA and CDR2 FQGNSA. The CDR3 totals 15 residues. Trimming at V came to 1 base and at J to 3 bases, leaving 6 bases not matched to a gene. Here the CDR3 reads CASSLDRSGIYEQYF. DNA for the CDR3: TGTGCCAGCAGCTTAGATCGAAGCGGGATCTACGAGCAGTACTTC.

This chain connects TRBV28 to TRBJ2-1; D is unclear. Deletions cut 5 bases from V and 6 bases from J, with 11 bases between. The CDR3 loop spans 13 amino acids. Germline V gene lookup returns CDR1 MDHEN and CDR2 SYDVKM. The CDR3 reads CASSLRAPNEQFF. The DNA for the CDR3 is TGTGCCAGCAGTCTACGGGCCCCCAATGAGCAGTTCTTC.

The sample holds one count of this clone. The genes are TRBV5-1 and TRBJ2-3; 10 bases match TRBD2. CDR3 size: 15 residues. Trimming removed 3 bases from V and 0 bases from J; junction bases left unmatched: 1. Germline V gene data show CDR1 as SGHRS and CDR2 as YFSETQ. CDR3 in amino acids: CASSWGLASTDTQYF. As DNA, the CDR3 is TGCGCCAGCAGCTGGGGACTAGCGAGCACAGATACGCAGTATTTT. Full variable domain (rest looked up from reference TRBV5-1 and TRBJ2-3): KAGVTQTPRYLIKTRGQQVTLSCSPISGHRSVSWYQQTPGQGLQFLFEYFSETQRNKGNFPGRFSGRQFSNSRSEMNVSTLELGDSALYLCASSWGLASTDTQYFGPGTRLTVL.

V and J are TRBV5-1 and TRBJ2-1; D not resolved. The CDR3 length is 15 residues. V was cut by 4 bases and J by 9 bases, with 20 bases left in between. Per germline, CDR1 SGHRS and CDR2 YFSETQ. CDR3 amino acids: CASSRAPGIAGEQFF. CDR3 DNA sequence: TGCGCCAGCAGCCGGGCCCCGGGTATTGCTGGTGAGCAGTTCTTC.

For the CDR3, the DNA is TGTGCCAGCAGTGAGCAAGGCAACACCGGGGAGCTGTTTTTT. Protein product: CASSEQGNTGELFF. V usage is TRBV2 and J usage is TRBJ2-2; D gene uncertain. The CDR3 is 14 amino acids. Germline V gene lookup returns CDR1 SNHLY and CDR2 FYNNEI. Trimming pared 3 bases from V and 2 bases from J, leaving 7 bases between.

V usage is TRBV30 and J usage is TRBJ2-1, with 9 bases lining up with TRBD2. J lost 9 bases, V lost 3 bases, and 9 bases had no gene match. This CDR3 spans 14 amino acids. Germline CDR1 and CDR2: GTSNPN and SVGIG (reference sequence). The CDR3, as DNA: TGTGCCTGGAGAGCGGGAGGTTCGGTTGGTGAGCAGTTCTTC. Its translation: CAWRAGGSVGEQFF.

This sequence joins TRBV5-4 and TRBJ2-5; 14 bases are a match to TRBD2. Germline V gene sequence: CDR1 SGHNT, CDR2 YYREEE (reference sequence). CDR3 length: 16 residues. The V gene end was trimmed by 3 bases and the J gene end by 1 base; junction bases not matched to a gene: 2. The CDR3 coding sequence is TGTGCCAGCAGCTCGGGACTAGCGGGAGCCCAAGAGACCCAGTACTTC. This translates into CASSSGLAGAQETQYF. The whole variable domain, filled in from reference TRBV5-4 and TRBJ2-5, reads ETGVTQSPTHLIKTRGQQVTLRCSSQSGHNTVSWYQQALGQGPQFIFQYYREEENGRGNFPPRFSGLQFPNYSSELNVNALELDDSALYLCASSSGLAGAQETQYFGPGTRLLVL.

J is TRBJ2-1 and V is TRBV27, with D tentatively TRBD1 (6 bases). The germline CDR1 and CDR2 sequences are MNHEY and SMNVEV (reference sequence). The CDR3 is made up of 13 amino acids. Trimming removed 4 bases from V and 7 bases from J, with 11 bases in between. The CDR3 is CASSYDRRNEQFF. The CDR3 DNA follows: TGTGCCAGCAGTTATGACAGGAGGAATGAGCAGTTCTTC.

V and J are TRBV4-1 and TRBJ2-1; D ambiguous. In germline, CDR1 is MGHRA, CDR2 YSYEKL. Deletions cut 0 bases from V and 5 bases from J, with 14 bases between. The length of the CDR3 is 16 residues. CDR3 sequence reads: CASSQDPAVTNNEQFF. In nucleotides, the CDR3 is TGCGCCAGCAGCCAAGATCCGGCGGTTACCAACAATGAGCAGTTCTTC.

This clone was picked up one time. V and J are TRBV6-5 and TRBJ1-5, with D unresolved. The CDR3 is made up of 14 amino acids. The V gene's germline CDR1 is MNHEY and CDR2 SVGAGI. V was shortened by 5 bases and J by 2 bases, with 10 bases between the two germline ends. CDR3 DNA sequence: TGTGCCAGCAGTCGTGGGGTAGGCAATCAGCCCCAGCATTTT. Amino acid sequence: CASSRGVGNQPQHF.

The chain combines TRBV10-3 with TRBJ2-3; 12 bases align to TRBD2. CDR3 length: 15 amino acids. After removal of 6 bases from V and 3 bases from J, the junction contained 4 bases not matched to a gene. CDR1 is ENHRY and CDR2 is SYGVKD in the germline V gene. CDR3 protein: CAIRPSGRATDTQYF. For the CDR3, the DNA is TGTGCCATCAGACCTAGCGGGAGGGCAACAGATACGCAGTATTTT.

The chain combines TRBV5-6 with TRBJ2-5, with 7 bases that match TRBD2. The CDR3 covers 14 residues. V shed 0 bases and J 5 bases; nucleotides not matched to a gene: 4. The V gene's germline CDR1 is SGHDT and CDR2 YYEEEE. The CDR3 protein is CASSLGLAVETQYF. The CDR3 DNA sequence: TGTGCCAGCAGCTTGGGCCTAGCGGTGGAGACCCAGTACTTC.

DNA for the CDR3: TGCGCCAGCAGCCCAGGGACTAGCGGGAGAGGGCGGAATGAGCAGTTCTTC. Protein sequence: CASSPGTSGRGRNEQFF. The rearrangement joins TRBV5-1 to TRBJ2-1; TRBD2 matches at 14 bases. Germline CDR1 is SGHRS and CDR2 is YFSETQ. J lost 7 bases, V lost 4 bases, and 10 bases had no gene match. This CDR3 has 17 residues.

V and J are TRBV7-2 and TRBJ2-5, with 9 bases identical to TRBD1. This CDR3 has 15 amino acids. With 6 bases clipped from V and 5 bases from J, the junction kept 10 bases outside the gene matches. Looked up from germline, CDR1 is SGHTA and CDR2 is FQGNSA. CDR3 coding DNA: TGTGCCAGCAGGGAGAACAGGGGGCGCCAGGAGACCCAGTACTTC. This encodes CASRENRGRQETQYF.

V and J are TRBV4-2 and TRBJ2-3; TRBD1 aligns across 8 bases. Trimming at V came to 0 bases and at J to 0 bases, leaving 5 bases not matched to a gene. Per the germline V gene, CDR1 is LGHNA and CDR2 is YNFKEQ. CDR3 size: 17 residues. The CDR3 region has the DNA TGTGCCAGCAGCCAAGATAGGACAGGGACTAGCACAGATACGCAGTATTTT. Protein: CASSQDRTGTSTDTQYF.

The gene calls are TRBV6-1 and TRBJ2-2; 8 bases agree with TRBD2. CDR1 MNHNS and CDR2 SASEGT come from the germline V gene. The CDR3 consists of 14 residues. V gave up 10 bases and J gave up 1 base; unmatched junction bases: 5. The DNA of the CDR3 is TGTGCCACCTGGACTAGCAAGAACACCGGGGAGCTGTTTTTT. This gives the protein CATWTSKNTGELFF.

CDR3 nucleotides: TGTGCCACCAGCGAGCAGGGGAGCAATCAGCCCCAGCATTTT. Encoded protein: CATSEQGSNQPQHF. The V and J genes are TRBV15 and TRBJ1-5, with D maybe TRBD1 (6 bases). Germline CDR1 and CDR2: LNHNV and YYDKDF (reference sequence). This CDR3 is built from 14 residues. V lost 5 bases, J lost 1 base, and 9 bases lay in between. The full variable domain, with the rest looked up from reference TRBV15 and TRBJ1-5, is DAMVIQNPRYQVTQFGKPVTLSCSQTLNHNVMYWYQQKSSQAPKLLFHYYDKDFNNEADTPDNFQSRRPNTSFCFLDIRSPGLGDTAMYLCATSEQGSNQPQHFGDGTRLSIL.

The chain is built from TRBV5-1 and TRBJ1-1; TRBD1 might be the D (5 bases). Trimming pared 0 bases from V and 1 base from J, leaving 16 bases between. The CDR3 is made up of 17 amino acids. Germline loops: CDR1 SGHRS, CDR2 YFSETQ. The CDR3 nucleotides are TGCGCCAGCAGCTTGGTAGGGGCCACATTTTCGAACACTGAAGCTTTCTTT. Translation gives CASSLVGATFSNTEAFF.

The V gene is TRBV30, the J gene TRBJ1-2; D remains ambiguous. V lost 4 bases and J lost 5, with 11 bases in between. This CDR3 is built from 12 residues. Germline V CDR1 and CDR2: GTSNPN, SVGIG (reference sequence). This CDR3 is CAWNRLGYGYTF. The CDR3 DNA reads TGTGCCTGGAACAGATTGGGTTATGGCTACACCTTC.

Details on this clone: This CDR3 is also generated by other DNA sequences in the sample. The chain combines TRBV9 with TRBJ2-2; TRBD1 or TRBD2 may be the D gene (5 bases each). V shed 0 bases and J shed 4 bases, with 7 bases lying between them. CDR3 length: 14 residues. CDR1 is SGDLS and CDR2 is YYNGEE in the germline V gene. This CDR3 reads CASSVVGGTGELFF. The DNA for the CDR3 is TGTGCCAGCAGCGTAGTTGGGGGCACCGGGGAGCTGTTTTTT. The full variable domain, its missing parts supplied by reference TRBV9 and TRBJ2-2, is DSGVTQTPKHLITATGQRVTLRCSPRSGDLSVYWYQQSLDQGLQFLIQYYNGEERAKGNILERFSAQQFPDLHSELNLSSLELGDSALYFCASSVVGGTGELFFGEGSRLTVL.

The gene calls are TRBV7-9 and TRBJ1-1; tentative D call: TRBD1 (5 bases). The CDR3 has 13 amino acids. CDR1 is SEHNR, CDR2 FQNEAQ, per germline (reference sequence). V was clipped by 3 bases and J by 5 bases, with 10 bases between them. The CDR3 sequence is CASSFSQGTEAFF. In nucleotides, the CDR3 is TGTGCCAGCAGCTTTTCCCAGGGAACTGAAGCTTTCTTT.

The chain is built from TRBV5-5 and TRBJ2-7; 9 bases agree with TRBD1. CDR1 and CDR2 (germline): SGHKS, YYEKEE (reference sequence). The CDR3 covers 17 residues. The V gene end was trimmed by 3 bases and the J gene end by 6 bases; junction bases not matched to a gene: 16. The CDR3 is CASSSNRTGAIDCEQYF. The CDR3 DNA follows: TGTGCCAGCAGCTCCAATCGGACAGGGGCAATCGATTGCGAGCAGTACTTC.

Of note for this clone: This may be a read error, as it is one base from a much larger clone. The CDR3 ends on some other residue instead of the conserved phenylalanine or tryptophan, so this is likely a read error. In nucleotides, the CDR3 is TGTGCCAGCAGCTACGCGGCCTACGAGCAGTACCTC. It is translated as CASSYAAYEQYL. The chain is built from TRBV5-6 and TRBJ2-7; no definite D call. Germline loops: CDR1 SGHDT, CDR2 YYEEEE. The CDR3 has 12 residues. V lost 3 bases and J lost 2, with 6 bases in between.